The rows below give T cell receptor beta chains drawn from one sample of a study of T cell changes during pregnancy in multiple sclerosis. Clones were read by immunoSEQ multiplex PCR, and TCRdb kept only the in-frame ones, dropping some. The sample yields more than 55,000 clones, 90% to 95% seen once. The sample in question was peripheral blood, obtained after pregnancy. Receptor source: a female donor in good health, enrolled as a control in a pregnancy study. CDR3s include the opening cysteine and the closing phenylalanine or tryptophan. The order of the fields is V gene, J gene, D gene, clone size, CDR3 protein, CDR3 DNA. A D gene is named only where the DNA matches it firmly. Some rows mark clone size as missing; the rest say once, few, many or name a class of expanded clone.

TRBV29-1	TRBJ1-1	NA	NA	CSVEDPPLAGLTNTEAFF	TGCAGCGTTGAAGATCCCCCCCTCGCGGGGCTGACGAACACTGAAGCTTTCTTT
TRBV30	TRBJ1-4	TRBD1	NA	CAWTTGSNEKLFF	TGTGCCTGGACGACAGGGTCTAATGAAAAACTGTTTTTT
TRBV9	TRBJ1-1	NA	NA	CASSLRDSEAFF	TGTGCCAGCAGCCTACGGGATTCTGAAGCTTTCTTT
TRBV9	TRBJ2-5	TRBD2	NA	CASSVAPRWTSGAETQYF	TGTGCCAGCAGCGTAGCACCTAGGTGGACTAGCGGGGCGGAGACCCAGTACTTC
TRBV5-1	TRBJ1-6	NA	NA	CASSPMGGVDSPLHF	TGCGCCAGCAGCCCTATGGGAGGGGTGGATTCACCCCTCCACTTT
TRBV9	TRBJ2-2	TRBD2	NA	CASSVGAGEGTGELFF	TGTGCCAGCAGCGTAGGGGCGGGGGAGGGCACCGGGGAGCTGTTTTTT
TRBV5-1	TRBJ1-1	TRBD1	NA	CASSLERGRVGNTEAFF	TGCGCCAGCAGCTTGGAAAGGGGGCGAGTGGGGAACACTGAAGCTTTCTTT
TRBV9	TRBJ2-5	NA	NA	CASSVGNEQETQYF	TGTGCCAGCAGCGTAGGTAACGAGCAAGAGACCCAGTACTTC
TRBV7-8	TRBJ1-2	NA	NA	CASSLDPIWRANYGYTF	TGTGCCAGCAGCTTAGACCCCATATGGAGAGCTAACTATGGCTACACCTTC
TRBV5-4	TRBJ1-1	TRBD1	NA	CASSSGQGYTEAFF	TGTGCCAGCAGCTCTGGACAGGGTTACACTGAAGCTTTCTTT
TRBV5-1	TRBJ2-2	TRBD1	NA	CASATRTGGRTGELFF	TGCGCCAGCGCGACCAGAACAGGGGGTCGTACCGGGGAGCTGTTTTTT
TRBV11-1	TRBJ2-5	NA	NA	CASSLVLQTQYF	TGTGCCAGCAGCTTAGTCCTTCAGACCCAGTACTTC
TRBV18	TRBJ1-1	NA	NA	CASSAQGRTEAFF	TGTGCCAGCTCAGCCCAAGGGAGAACTGAAGCTTTCTTT
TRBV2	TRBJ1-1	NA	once	CASIMSVFGGAPTEAFF	TGTGCCAGCATAATGAGTGTGTTTGGGGGGGCTCCCACTGAAGCTTTCTTT
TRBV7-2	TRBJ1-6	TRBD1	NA	CASSTSGTDHSPLHF	TGTGCCAGCAGTACTTCCGGGACAGACCATTCACCCCTCCACTTT
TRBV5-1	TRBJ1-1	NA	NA	CASSLLSGLANTEAFF	TGCGCCAGCAGCTTGCTGTCAGGGCTGGCGAACACTGAAGCTTTCTTT
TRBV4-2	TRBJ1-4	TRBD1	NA	CASSHPGQGGEKLFF	TGTGCCAGCAGCCACCCGGGACAGGGGGGAGAAAAACTGTTTTTT
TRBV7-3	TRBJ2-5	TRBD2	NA	CASSRGGNQETQYF	TGTGCCAGCAGCCGCGGGGGGAACCAAGAGACCCAGTACTTC
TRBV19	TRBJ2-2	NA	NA	CASSLTGMNTGELFF	TGTGCCAGTAGCCTAACAGGGATGAACACCGGGGAGCTGTTTTTT
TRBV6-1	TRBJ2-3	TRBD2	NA	CASSAPGLAEPTDTQYF	TGTGCCAGCAGTGCGCCGGGACTAGCGGAACCGACAGATACGCAGTATTTT
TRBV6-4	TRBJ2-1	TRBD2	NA	CASSDGLTSGGHEQFF	TGTGCCAGCAGTGATGGCCTGACTAGCGGGGGCCATGAGCAGTTCTTC
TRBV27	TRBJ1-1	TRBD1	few	CASWTQGPNTEAFF	TGTGCCAGCTGGACACAGGGGCCGAACACTGAAGCTTTCTTT
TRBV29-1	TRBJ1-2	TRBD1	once	CSVGTEHFYGYTF	TGCAGCGTCGGGACAGAACATTTCTATGGCTACACCTTC
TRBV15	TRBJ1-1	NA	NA	CATSRESVNTEAFF	TGTGCCACCAGCAGAGAATCAGTCAACACTGAAGCTTTCTTT